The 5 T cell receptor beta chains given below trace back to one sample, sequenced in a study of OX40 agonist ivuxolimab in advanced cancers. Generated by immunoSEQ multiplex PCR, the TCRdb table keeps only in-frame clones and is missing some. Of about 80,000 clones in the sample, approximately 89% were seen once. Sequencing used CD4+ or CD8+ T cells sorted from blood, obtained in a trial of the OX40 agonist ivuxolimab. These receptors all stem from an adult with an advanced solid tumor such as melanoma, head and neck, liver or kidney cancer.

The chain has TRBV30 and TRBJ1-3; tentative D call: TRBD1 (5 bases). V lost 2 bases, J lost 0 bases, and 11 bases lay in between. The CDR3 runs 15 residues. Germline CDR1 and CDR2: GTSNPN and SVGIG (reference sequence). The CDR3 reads CAWSFLGDSGNTIYF. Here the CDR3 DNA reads TGTGCCTGGAGTTTTCTAGGGGACTCTGGAAACACCATATATTTT. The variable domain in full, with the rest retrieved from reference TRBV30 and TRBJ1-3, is SQTIHQWPATLVQPVGSPLSLECTVEGTSNPNLYWYRQAAGRGLQLLFYSVGIGQISSEVPQNLSASRPQDRQFILSSKKLLLSDSGFYLCAWSFLGDSGNTIYFGEGSWLTVV.

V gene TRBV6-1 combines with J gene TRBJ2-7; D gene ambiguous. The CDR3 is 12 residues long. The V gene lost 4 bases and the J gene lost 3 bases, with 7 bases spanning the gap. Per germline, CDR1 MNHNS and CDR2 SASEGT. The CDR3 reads CASSVYHYEQYF. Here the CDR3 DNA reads TGTGCCAGCAGTGTTTACCACTACGAGCAGTACTTC.

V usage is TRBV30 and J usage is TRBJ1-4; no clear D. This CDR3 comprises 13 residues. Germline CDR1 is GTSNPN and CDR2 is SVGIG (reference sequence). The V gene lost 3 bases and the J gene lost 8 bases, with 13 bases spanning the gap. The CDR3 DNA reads TGTGCCTGGAGAAACTCGGACGCGGAAAAACTGTTTTTT. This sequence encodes CAWRNSDAEKLFF.

Written as DNA, the CDR3 is TGTGCCAGCAGTGAACAGCGGAGCAGCACAGATACGCAGTATTTT. Protein: CASSEQRSSTDTQYF. The V and J genes are TRBV6-1 and TRBJ2-3; TRBD2 is a possible D gene (5 bases). CDR1 is MNHNS, CDR2 SASEGT, per germline. The CDR3 has 15 amino acids. V was shortened by 2 bases and J by 0 bases, with 9 bases between the two germline ends.

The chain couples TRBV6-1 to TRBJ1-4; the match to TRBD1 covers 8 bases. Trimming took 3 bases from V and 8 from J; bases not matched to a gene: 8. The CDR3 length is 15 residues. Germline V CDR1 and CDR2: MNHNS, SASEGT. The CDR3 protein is CASSESRTGPEKLFF. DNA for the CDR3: TGTGCCAGCAGTGAGAGCAGGACAGGGCCGGAAAAACTGTTTTTT.